This is a list of T cell receptor beta chains from one sample in a study of shared T cell receptors in the human thymus. Assay: immunoSEQ multiplex PCR; the TCRdb copy retains only in-frame clones and omits some. The data show 600,000 to 900,000 clones, approximately 85% seen once. These data also featured in a second study, about human thymus T cells.

Specimen: thymocytes. Receptors were obtained from a girl less than two years old with a congenital heart defect. The CDR3 runs from the conserved cysteine through the conserved F or W. The D gene is left open where the match is weak. The size of a clone is reported for some rows only, either as once, few or many, or as a class for expanded clones.

clone_size	v_call	d_call	j_call	cdr3_aa	cdr3_nt
.	TRBV7-2	TRBD2	TRBJ2-5	CASSGKPWTSGGLKETQYF	TGTGCCAGCAGCGGCAAACCTTGGACTAGCGGGGGGCTAAAAGAGACCCAGTACTTC
.	TRBV4-1	.	TRBJ2-2	CASSLCYRETGELFF	TGCGCCAGCAGCCTTTGCTACAGGGAAACCGGGGAGCTGTTTTTT
.	TRBV6-5	.	TRBJ1-2	CASNDRSYGYTF	TGTGCCAGCAACGACAGGTCCTATGGCTACACCTTC
.	TRBV4-2	TRBD2	TRBJ2-1	CASSQEPPTGSGGYNEQFF	TGTGCCAGCAGCCAAGAACCCCCCACCGGGAGCGGGGGGTACAATGAGCAGTTCTTC
.	TRBV5-5	.	TRBJ2-7	CASSPTRRGHSYEQYF	TGTGCCAGCAGCCCAACCCGCCGGGGACACTCTTACGAGCAGTACTTC
.	TRBV27	.	TRBJ2-1	CASSLSSYNEQFF	TGTGCCAGCAGTTTATCATCTTACAATGAGCAGTTCTTC
.	TRBV7-6	TRBD1	TRBJ2-7	CASSLRGQGPYEQYF	TGTGCCAGCAGCTTAAGGGGACAGGGTCCTTACGAGCAGTACTTC
.	TRBV6-5	TRBD2	TRBJ2-7	CASSPRGGPYEQYF	TGTGCCAGCAGCCCTCGGGGGGGGCCCTACGAGCAGTACTTC
.	TRBV5-4	.	TRBJ1-2	CASSLGGIGINYGYTF	TGTGCCAGCAGCTTGGGAGGGATAGGGATTAACTATGGCTACACCTTC
.	TRBV9	.	TRBJ2-3	CASNGGHQNLSTDTQYF	TGTGCCAGCAATGGGGGACACCAGAATCTTAGCACAGATACGCAGTATTTT
.	TRBV27	TRBD1	TRBJ1-1	CASSLKRGPRDEAFF	TGTGCCAGCAGTTTAAAGAGGGGGCCCAGGGATGAAGCTTTCTTT
.	TRBV28	.	TRBJ2-7	CASSSITVPGEQYF	TGTGCCAGCAGTTCTATAACAGTTCCTGGCGAGCAGTACTTC
.	TRBV19	TRBD1	TRBJ1-2	CASMDRNYGYTF	TGTGCCAGTATGGACAGGAACTATGGCTACACCTTC
once	TRBV5-8	.	TRBJ1-2	CASSLAVYGYTF	TGTGCCAGCAGCTTGGCGGTCTATGGCTACACCTTC
.	TRBV30	.	TRBJ2-7	CAWVRPDSLYF	TGTGCCTGGGTTCGACCCGATAGCCTGTACTTC
.	TRBV27	TRBD1	TRBJ1-5	CASSSHRGQPQHF	TGTGCCAGCAGTTCCCACAGGGGACAGCCCCAGCATTTT
.	TRBV11-2	.	TRBJ1-2	CASSLEGVLTGQGHGYTF	TGTGCCAGCAGCTTAGAGGGTGTACTCACAGGGCAAGGGCATGGCTACACCTTC
once	TRBV28	.	TRBJ1-5	CASSPVYSLLGAFDQPQHF	TGTGCCAGCAGCCCCGTTTATTCGTTGTTGGGGGCGTTCGATCAGCCCCAGCATTTT
.	TRBV7-6	.	TRBJ2-2	CASSLHTRETEDTGELFF	TGTGCCAGCAGCCTTCACACGAGAGAGACAGAGGACACCGGGGAGCTGTTTTTT
.	TRBV5-5	.	TRBJ1-5	CASSRWGRDSNQPQHF	TGTGCCAGCAGCAGGTGGGGCAGGGATAGCAATCAGCCCCAGCATTTT
once	TRBV4-1	.	TRBJ1-5	CASSQDRTEANNQPQHF	TGCGCCAGCAGCCAAGATAGAACGGAGGCGAATAATCAGCCCCAGCATTTT
.	TRBV7-9	.	TRBJ1-2	CASSLESGCNGEANYGYTF	TGTGCCAGCAGCTTAGAGTCCGGGTGTAACGGTGAGGCTAACTATGGCTACACCTTC
.	TRBV6-5	.	TRBJ1-1	CASSYSRGNTEAFF	TGTGCCAGCAGTTACTCCCGGGGAAACACTGAAGCTTTCTTT
.	TRBV5-4	TRBD2	TRBJ2-5	CASSHERIAGPETQYF	TGTGCCAGCAGCCATGAACGAATAGCGGGGCCAGAGACCCAGTACTTC
few	TRBV19	.	TRBJ1-2	CASSMKSTGTYGYTF	TGTGCCAGTAGTATGAAGAGTACAGGGACGTATGGCTACACCTTC
.	TRBV4-1	.	TRBJ1-5	CASSQDAQTGGNQPQHF	TGCGCCAGCAGCCAAGATGCCCAGACCGGGGGCAATCAGCCCCAGCATTTT
once	TRBV2	TRBD2	TRBJ2-7	CASSGVPVGRLPYYEQYF	TGTGCCAGCAGTGGGGTTCCGGTCGGGAGGCTCCCCTACTACGAGCAGTACTTC
few	TRBV27	.	TRBJ2-3	CASSFRGATDTQYF	TGTGCCAGCAGTTTTCGGGGGGCAACAGATACGCAGTATTTT
.	TRBV6-5	TRBD2	TRBJ2-5	CASSLAGGYQETQYF	TGTGCCAGCAGTTTAGCGGGGGGTTATCAAGAGACCCAGTACTTC
.	TRBV5-1	TRBD1	TRBJ1-1	CASSLGQGAGENTEAFF	TGCGCCAGCAGCTTGGGTCAGGGGGCAGGGGAAAACACTGAAGCTTTCTTT
.	TRBV6-1	.	TRBJ1-1	CASSYRGNTEAFF	TGTGCCAGCAGTTATAGGGGGAACACTGAAGCTTTCTTT
.	TRBV11-2	.	TRBJ1-2	CARGRAAGWYTF	TGTGCCAGGGGGAGGGCCGCGGGATGGTACACCTTC
.	TRBV11-3	TRBD2	TRBJ2-3	CASSPGWASGGYTDTQYF	TGTGCCAGCAGCCCTGGCTGGGCTAGCGGGGGGTACACAGATACGCAGTATTTT
.	TRBV13	.	TRBJ2-7	CASSLRSAVPSSYEQYF	TGTGCCAGCAGCTTAAGGTCGGCGGTCCCCAGCTCCTACGAGCAGTACTTC
.	TRBV7-2	TRBD1	TRBJ2-3	CASSRQGASTQYF	TGTGCCAGCAGCAGACAGGGGGCAAGTACGCAGTATTTT
.	TRBV27	.	TRBJ2-2	CASSFLLASAGELFF	TGTGCCAGCAGTTTCCTACTAGCTTCGGCCGGGGAGCTGTTTTTT
.	TRBV15	TRBD1	TRBJ2-1	CATSPGQGGGEQFF	TGTGCCACCAGCCCAGGACAGGGGGGAGGTGAGCAGTTCTTC
.	TRBV7-3	TRBD1	TRBJ1-1	CASSPRAGTEFEAFF	TGTGCCAGCAGCCCCAGAGCCGGGACAGAGTTCGAAGCTTTCTTT
.	TRBV6-1	TRBD1	TRBJ1-1	CASSETGQPILNTEAFF	TGTGCCAGCAGTGAAACGGGACAGCCAATATTGAACACTGAAGCTTTCTTT
.	TRBV7-8	.	TRBJ1-2	CASSLGGEGYTF	TGTGCCAGCAGCTTAGGGGGGGAAGGCTACACCTTC
.	TRBV7-6	.	TRBJ2-7	CASSLVEDRVYEQYF	TGTGCCAGCAGCTTAGTAGAGGACAGAGTCTACGAGCAGTACTTC
.	TRBV5-1	.	TRBJ2-7	CASSLGQGLGEQYF	TGCGCCAGCAGCTTGGGGCAGGGGTTAGGCGAGCAGTACTTC
.	TRBV27	TRBD2	TRBJ2-7	CASSLGGIPSYEQYF	TGTGCCAGCAGTTTGGGAGGGATCCCCTCCTACGAGCAGTACTTC
.	TRBV25-1	.	TRBJ2-3	CASSEPGAVGAIGDTQYF	TGTGCCAGCAGTGAACCCGGAGCAGTTGGGGCGATAGGAGATACGCAGTATTTT
.	TRBV4-1	.	TRBJ2-5	CASSHRLRWGQAPETQYF	TGCGCCAGCAGCCACCGATTACGGTGGGGGCAGGCACCGGAGACCCAGTACTTC
.	TRBV2	.	TRBJ2-7	CASSEGTAYEQYF	TGTGCCAGCAGTGAAGGGACAGCCTACGAGCAGTACTTC
.	TRBV28	.	TRBJ1-3	CASSLTFGRGQGNTIYF	TGTGCCAGCAGTTTGACCTTTGGACGGGGTCAGGGAAACACCATATATTTT
.	TRBV5-4	.	TRBJ2-1	CASSLDGRGNEQFF	TGTGCCAGCAGCTTGGACGGCAGGGGCAATGAGCAGTTCTTC
.	TRBV4-3	TRBD1	TRBJ1-1	CASSRTTILRGKTEAFF	TGCGCCAGCAGCCGAACTACGATTCTCAGGGGGAAGACTGAAGCTTTCTTT
.	TRBV30	TRBD1	TRBJ1-5	CAWSAFQGVGQPQHF	TGTGCCTGGAGTGCATTCCAGGGGGTAGGTCAGCCCCAGCATTTT
.	TRBV4-2	TRBD2	TRBJ2-1	CASSQDRTSKGNRLKNEQFF	TGTGCCAGCAGCCAAGATCGGACTAGCAAAGGGAACAGGTTGAAGAATGAGCAGTTCTTC